The entry below gives a single T cell receptor beta chain sequence along with its context. Repertoires were generated with immunoSEQ multiplex PCR, while TCRdb's copy carries only in-frame clones and drops some. This sample has around 140,000 clones, with around 82% found just once. The data were obtained in a study of blood T cell repertoires in COVID-19. Study in general: Sources were T cells, B-cell-depleted T cells, or PBMCs; the material itself was cDNA or gDNA.

Two negative PCRs, clearance, or symptom resolution were required of recovered Cohort 3 donors. Germline V gives CDR1 SQVTM, CDR2 ANQGSEA. Trimming pared 5 bases from V and 3 bases from J, leaving 10 bases between. This CDR3 contains 12 residues. V is TRBV29-1 and J is TRBJ1-2; weak D call: TRBD1 (5 bases). This TCR came from a woman aged 45-65 years who had recovered from COVID-19. The source material was PBMCs or T cells enriched from blood (not recorded which). The CDR3 nucleotides read TGCAGCGTTTTCGGGGGGGACTATGGCTACACCTTC. This sequence encodes CSVFGGDYGYTF.